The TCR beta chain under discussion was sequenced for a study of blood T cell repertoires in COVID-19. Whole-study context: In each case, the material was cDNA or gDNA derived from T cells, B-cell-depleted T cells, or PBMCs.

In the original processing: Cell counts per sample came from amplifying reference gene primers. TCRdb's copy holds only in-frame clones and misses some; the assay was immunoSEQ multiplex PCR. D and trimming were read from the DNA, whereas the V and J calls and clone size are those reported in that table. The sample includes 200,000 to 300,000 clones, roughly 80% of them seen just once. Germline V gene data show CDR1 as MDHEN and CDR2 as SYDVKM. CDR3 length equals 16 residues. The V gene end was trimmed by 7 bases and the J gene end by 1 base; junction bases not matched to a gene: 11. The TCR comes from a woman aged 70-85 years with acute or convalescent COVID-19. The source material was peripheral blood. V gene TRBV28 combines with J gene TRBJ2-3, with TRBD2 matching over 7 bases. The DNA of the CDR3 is TGTGCCAGCAAAAGCGGGGCAGCATATGGCACAGATACGCAGTATTTT. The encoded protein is CASKSGAAYGTDTQYF. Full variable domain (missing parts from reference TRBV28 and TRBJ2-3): DVKVTQSSRYLVKRTGEKVFLECVQDMDHENMFWYRQDPGLGLRLIYFSYDVKMKEKGDIPEGYSVSREKKERFSLILESASTNQTSMYLCASKSGAAYGTDTQYFGPGTRLTVL.